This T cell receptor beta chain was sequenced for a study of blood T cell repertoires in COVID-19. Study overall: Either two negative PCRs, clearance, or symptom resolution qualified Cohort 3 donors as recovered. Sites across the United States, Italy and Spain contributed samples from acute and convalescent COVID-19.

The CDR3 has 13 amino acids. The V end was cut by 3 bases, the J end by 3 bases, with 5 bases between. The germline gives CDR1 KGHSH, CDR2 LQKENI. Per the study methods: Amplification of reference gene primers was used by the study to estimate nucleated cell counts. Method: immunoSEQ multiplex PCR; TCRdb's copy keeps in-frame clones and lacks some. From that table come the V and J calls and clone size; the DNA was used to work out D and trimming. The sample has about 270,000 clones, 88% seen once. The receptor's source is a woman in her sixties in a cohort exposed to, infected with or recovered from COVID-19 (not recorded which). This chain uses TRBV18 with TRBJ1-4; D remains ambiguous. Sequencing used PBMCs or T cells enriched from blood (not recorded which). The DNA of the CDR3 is TGTGCCAGCTCACCTTCGGCTAATGAAAAACTGTTTTTT. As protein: CASSPSANEKLFF.